These T cell receptor beta chains were read from a single sample in a study of cytomegalovirus exposure and HLA in healthy donors. The repertoire was sequenced with immunoSEQ multiplex PCR; TCRdb's copy has only in-frame clones and lacks some. This sample has around 350,000 clones, with 75% to 90% found just once. The source material was PBMCs. The receptors originated from a woman under 30 in good health and CMV-seronegative. The CDR3 runs from the conserved cysteine through the conserved F or W. D genes are given only for firm matches. Clone size is stated in some rows and not others, as once, few, many or a class when expanded.

J gene | V gene | clone size | D gene | CDR3 protein | CDR3 DNA
TRBJ1-2 | TRBV28 | NA | TRBD1 | CASLSGTGGGGYTF | TGTGCCAGCCTATCCGGGACAGGGGGAGGTGGCTACACCTTC
TRBJ1-1 | TRBV29-1 | NA | NA | CSVEVTGRYTEAFF | TGCAGCGTTGAAGTCACAGGGCGGTACACTGAAGCTTTCTTT
TRBJ2-7 | TRBV7-2 | NA | TRBD2 | CASSPGGDHWEQYF | TGTGCCAGCAGCCCCGGGGGGGACCATTGGGAGCAGTACTTC
TRBJ2-7 | TRBV27 | NA | NA | CASWVSRRDYEQYF | TGTGCCAGCTGGGTCTCACGGAGGGACTACGAGCAGTACTTC
TRBJ2-5 | TRBV6-5 | once | TRBD1 | CASSYDRGETQYF | TGTGCCAGCAGCTATGACAGGGGGGAGACCCAGTACTTC
TRBJ2-2 | TRBV5-1 | NA | NA | CASSLVSGTNTGELFF | TGCGCCAGCAGCTTGGTCAGCGGAACGAACACCGGGGAGCTGTTTTTT
TRBJ2-3 | TRBV5-1 | NA | NA | CASSLDRSVGTDTQYF | TGCGCCAGCAGCTTGGACAGGTCTGTAGGCACAGATACGCAGTATTTT
TRBJ2-6 | TRBV6-1 | NA | NA | CASSEQGIHSGANVLTF | TGTGCCAGCAGTGAACAGGGCATCCACTCTGGGGCCAACGTCCTGACTTTC
TRBJ1-2 | TRBV10-3 | NA | TRBD1 | CATGPGTGEYGYTF | TGTGCCACCGGTCCCGGGACAGGGGAATATGGCTACACCTTC
TRBJ1-6 | TRBV7-6 | NA | NA | CASSSPGGPNSPLHF | TGTGCCAGCAGCTCCCCCGGGGGTCCCAATTCACCCCTCCACTTT
TRBJ2-2 | TRBV2 | NA | TRBD2 | CASSLTILAGGAGELFF | TGTGCCAGCAGTTTAACAATACTAGCGGGAGGAGCCGGGGAGCTGTTTTTT
TRBJ1-2 | TRBV7-7 | few | TRBD1 | CASSLTGQGAYGYTF | TGTGCCAGCAGCTTAACAGGACAGGGGGCCTATGGCTACACCTTC
TRBJ1-5 | TRBV7-9 | NA | TRBD1 | CAIGTGDQPQHF | TGTGCCATCGGAACAGGGGATCAGCCCCAGCATTTT
TRBJ1-1 | TRBV2 | few | NA | CASRYREAFF | TGTGCCAGCAGGTACAGGGAAGCTTTCTTT
TRBJ1-4 | TRBV5-1 | NA | TRBD1 | CASSFTGGSGEKLFF | TGCGCCAGCAGCTTCACAGGGGGCTCCGGTGAAAAACTGTTTTTT
TRBJ2-5 | TRBV28 | NA | NA | CASSQGKETQYF | TGTGCCAGCAGCCAGGGAAAAGAGACCCAGTACTTC
TRBJ1-5 | TRBV27 | NA | NA | CASRSEGGLAQHF | TGTGCCAGCCGATCAGAGGGAGGATTGGCCCAGCATTTT
TRBJ2-5 | TRBV25-1 | NA | TRBD2 | CASSELTRLAGEETQYF | TGTGCCAGCAGTGAATTAACCCGACTAGCGGGAGAAGAGACCCAGTACTTC
TRBJ1-1 | TRBV5-1 | NA | NA | CASSRSGAEAFF | TGCGCCAGCAGTAGGAGCGGCGCTGAAGCTTTCTTT
TRBJ1-6 | TRBV2 | NA | TRBD1 | CASEGTGASPLHF | TGTGCCAGCGAAGGGACAGGAGCTTCACCCCTCCACTTT
TRBJ2-7 | TRBV28 | NA | NA | CASSLGRDEQYF | TGTGCCAGCTCCCTGGGTCGGGACGAGCAGTACTTC
TRBJ1-2 | TRBV5-4 | NA | NA | CASSFETGRYGYTF | TGTGCCAGCAGCTTTGAAACAGGCCGCTATGGCTACACCTTC
TRBJ2-1 | TRBV5-4 | NA | TRBD2 | CASSLEGRAYNEQFF | TGTGCCAGCAGCTTGGAGGGGAGGGCCTACAATGAGCAGTTCTTC
TRBJ1-6 | TRBV30 | few | NA | CAWQGYGNSPLHF | TGTGCCTGGCAGGGGTATGGGAATTCACCCCTCCACTTT
TRBJ2-2 | TRBV18 | NA | NA | CASSPYTPGLGGRGTGELFF | TGTGCCAGCTCACCCTATACACCCGGACTAGGTGGCAGGGGCACCGGGGAGCTGTTTTTT
TRBJ1-1 | TRBV5-1 | NA | NA | CASRVDSLNTEAFF | TGCGCCAGCAGGGTTGACTCTTTGAACACTGAAGCTTTCTTT
TRBJ1-5 | TRBV27 | NA | TRBD1 | CASSSGTGGDQPQHF | TGTGCCAGCAGTTCCGGGACAGGGGGCGATCAGCCCCAGCATTTT
TRBJ2-4 | TRBV2 | NA | NA | CASTRSDIQYF | TGTGCCAGCACCAGAAGTGACATTCAGTACTTC
TRBJ2-5 | TRBV2 | NA | TRBD2 | CASSPTSGQETQYF | TGTGCCAGCAGCCCGACTAGCGGCCAAGAGACCCAGTACTTC
TRBJ2-7 | TRBV9 | NA | NA | CASSDRDKGYEQYF | TGTGCCAGCAGCGACCGGGACAAGGGTTATGAGCAGTACTTC
TRBJ2-5 | TRBV6-5 | NA | TRBD1 | CASSYTGTGFRETQYF | TGTGCCAGCAGTTACACCGGGACAGGGTTTCGGGAGACCCAGTACTTC
TRBJ1-1 | TRBV4-2 | NA | NA | CASSQATGYSLNTEAFF | TGTGCCAGCAGCCAAGCTACAGGGTATTCGCTGAACACTGAAGCTTTCTTT
TRBJ2-1 | TRBV4-1 | NA | NA | CASSQDGARNEQFF | TGCGCCAGCAGCCAAGATGGAGCGCGGAATGAGCAGTTCTTC
TRBJ2-1 | TRBV4-1 | once | TRBD2 | CASSQGSQRGGAHNEQFF | TGCGCCAGCAGCCAAGGCTCCCAGCGGGGGGGGGCGCACAATGAGCAGTTCTTC
TRBJ1-4 | TRBV6-1 | NA | TRBD1 | CASSEGLGTGREKLFF | TGTGCCAGCAGTGAAGGGCTCGGGACAGGGAGGGAAAAACTGTTTTTT
TRBJ2-7 | TRBV4-2 | many | NA | CASSLGEHTYEQYF | TGTGCCAGCAGCCTCGGGGAGCATACTTACGAGCAGTACTTC
TRBJ2-7 | TRBV2 | once | TRBD1 | CASKGDRVFDEQYF | TGTGCCAGCAAGGGAGACAGGGTCTTTGACGAGCAGTACTTC
TRBJ2-3 | TRBV5-4 | few | TRBD2 | CASSLAAGAYTDTQYF | TGTGCCAGCAGCTTGGCCGCGGGAGCATACACAGATACGCAGTATTTT
TRBJ2-3 | TRBV5-4 | NA | TRBD2 | CASRPLAGGTTDTQYF | TGTGCCAGCAGGCCTCTAGCGGGGGGAACCACAGATACGCAGTATTTT
TRBJ2-2 | TRBV7-9 | NA | TRBD1 | CASSLVRGHTGELFF | TGTGCCAGCAGCTTAGTAAGGGGGCACACCGGGGAGCTGTTTTTT
TRBJ1-2 | TRBV7-9 | NA | NA | CASRRDRLYGYTF | TGTGCCAGCAGACGTGACAGACTCTATGGCTACACCTTC
TRBJ1-5 | TRBV30 | NA | TRBD1 | CAWGDRSNQPQHF | TGTGCCTGGGGGGACAGGAGCAATCAGCCCCAGCATTTT
TRBJ1-3 | TRBV4-1 | NA | NA | CASSQEEASLSGNTIYF | TGCGCCAGCAGCCAAGAGGAGGCGTCTCTTTCTGGAAACACCATATATTTT
TRBJ1-4 | TRBV9 | NA | NA | CASSVGDTSTNEKLFF | TGTGCCAGCAGCGTAGGGGACACATCAACTAATGAAAAACTGTTTTTT
TRBJ2-7 | TRBV28 | NA | TRBD1 | CASRVDDRGVIYEQYF | TGTGCCAGCAGAGTCGATGACAGGGGCGTAATCTACGAGCAGTACTTC
TRBJ2-7 | TRBV10-3 | NA | NA | CAISESEGSLNEQYF | TGTGCCATCAGTGAGTCGGAGGGATCGCTAAACGAGCAGTACTTC
TRBJ1-4 | TRBV28 | NA | NA | CASSLVGGEVEKLFF | TGTGCCAGCAGTTTAGTTGGGGGGGAAGTCGAAAAACTGTTTTTT
TRBJ1-1 | TRBV27 | NA | TRBD1 | CASSWDRANTEAFF | TGTGCCAGCAGTTGGGACAGGGCCAACACTGAAGCTTTCTTT
TRBJ1-1 | TRBV30 | NA | NA | CAWTREVMNTEAFF | TGTGCCTGGACTCGAGAGGTTATGAACACTGAAGCTTTCTTT
TRBJ2-7 | TRBV25-1 | NA | NA | CASEKGDYEQYF | TGTGCCAGCGAAAAAGGGGACTACGAGCAGTACTTC
TRBJ1-1 | TRBV6-1 | NA | TRBD1 | CASRETPGGASTEAFF | TGTGCCAGCAGGGAAACCCCAGGGGGCGCGAGCACTGAAGCTTTCTTT
TRBJ2-1 | TRBV29-1 | NA | NA | CSVETGLRSSYNEQFF | TGCAGCGTGGAGACGGGACTGAGGAGCTCCTACAATGAGCAGTTCTTC
TRBJ2-3 | TRBV29-1 | few | NA | CSVAGGSTDTQYF | TGCAGCGTTGCGGGCGGGAGCACAGATACGCAGTATTTT
TRBJ2-1 | TRBV7-9 | NA | TRBD2 | CASSTVTSGRADYNEQFF | TGTGCCAGCAGCACCGTGACTAGCGGGAGGGCCGACTACAATGAGCAGTTCTTC